The next 24 T cell receptor beta chains were all read from a single sample in a study of T cell responses to AZD1222 COVID-19 vaccine. Assay: immunoSEQ multiplex PCR; the TCRdb copy retains only in-frame clones and omits some. Of some 160,000 clones in the sample, 93% were seen once. The material was peripheral blood, obtained on day 0 of AZD1222 vaccination. The receptors here all came from an adult in good health.

The rearrangement links TRBV19 to TRBJ2-2, with 7 bases matching TRBD1. The CDR3 totals 15 residues. CDR1 and CDR2 (germline): LNHDA, SQIVND (reference sequence). With 6 bases clipped from V and 8 bases from J, the junction kept 12 bases outside the gene matches. CDR3 sequence reads: CASSPLVRGSGELFF. CDR3 in DNA: TGTGCCAGTAGCCCACTCGTCAGGGGGTCGGGGGAGCTGTTTTTT.

The V and J genes are TRBV19 and TRBJ2-1, with TRBD1 identical over 9 bases. Germline CDR1 and CDR2: LNHDA and SQIVND (reference sequence). There are 16 residues in the CDR3. V dropped 0 bases and J dropped 7; count of bases not matched to a gene: 7. DNA of the CDR3: TGTGCCAGTAGTATAGACTCAGGGACAGGGAGTAATGAGCAGTTCTTC. Protein product: CASSIDSGTGSNEQFF.

This clone was counted once. This chain links TRBV11-3 with TRBJ2-1, with unresolved D. Looked up from germline, CDR1 is SGHNT and CDR2 is YENEEA. V was pared by 2 bases and J by 7 bases, with 30 bases between. The CDR3 runs 20 residues. Here the CDR3 DNA reads TGTGCCAGCAGCTTAACTCTCCCCCTGTCCCCGGTCATTATATCGAATGAGCAGTTCTTC. Its protein product is CASSLTLPLSPVIISNEQFF.

The chain uses TRBV12-3 or TRBV12-4 and TRBJ1-1; D is unclear. There are 11 residues in the CDR3. Trimming left V 3 bases short and J 12 bases short, with 11 bases between. CDR3: CASSFYEVTFF. The DNA for the CDR3 is TGTGCCAGCAGTTTTTACGAGGTGACTTTCTTT.

V and J are TRBV28 and TRBJ1-1; no clear D gene. Trimming stripped 2 bases from V and 0 bases from J, with 7 bases between. The germline V gene has CDR1 MDHEN and CDR2 SYDVKM. The CDR3 sequence is 14 residues long. The CDR3 is CASSLRYMNTEAFF. The CDR3 DNA follows: TGTGCCAGCAGTTTAAGGTACATGAACACTGAAGCTTTCTTT.

V is TRBV7-7 and J is TRBJ2-5, with 8 bases identical to TRBD2. The CDR3 runs to 17 residues. J gave up 7 bases and V 1 base, and 14 bases lay outside the gene matches. Germline-derived CDR1 and CDR2 are SSHAT and FNYEAQ (reference sequence). The CDR3 coding sequence is TGTGCCAGCAGCTTAGGATTGGCGAGCGGGGGCTTGGGGACCCAGTACTTC. It encodes CASSLGLASGGLGTQYF.

CDR3 sequence (DNA): TGTGCCAGCAGTTACCCCCCGGACAGGGCCTCATATAGCAATCAGCCCCAGCATTTT. This encodes CASSYPPDRASYSNQPQHF. This sequence joins TRBV6-2 or TRBV6-3 and TRBJ1-5; 8 bases map to TRBD1. The CDR3 has 19 amino acids. CDR1 is MNHEY, CDR2 SVGEGT, per germline. The trim removed 2 bases at V and 0 bases at J, leaving 12 bases unmatched.

The gene calls are TRBV27 and TRBJ1-5, with D possibly matching TRBD1 (5 bases). The CDR3 runs to 14 residues. The V gene lost 6 bases and the J gene lost 3 bases, with 12 bases spanning the gap. Germline V gene data show CDR1 as MNHEY and CDR2 as SMNVEV (reference sequence). CDR3 coding DNA: TGTGCCAGCAGCCAGGGTGCCCCCAATCAGCCCCAGCATTTT. It specifies CASSQGAPNQPQHF.

J is TRBJ2-5 and V is TRBV6-5; D gene unclear. V was cut by 7 bases and J by 4 bases, with 16 bases left in between. There are 14 residues in the CDR3. Germline lookup yields CDR1 MNHEY and CDR2 SVGAGI. The CDR3 region has the DNA TGTGCCAGCACTTCGACGGGTCCCTTAGAGACCCAGTACTTC. Translation gives CASTSTGPLETQYF.

This clone has only one observation. The chain couples TRBV7-2 to TRBJ2-1; 8 bases fit TRBD2. With V trimmed by 3 bases and J by 3 bases, 7 bases remained unmatched. CDR1 is SGHTA, CDR2 FQGNSA, per germline. The CDR3 loop spans 16 amino acids. CDR3 loop: CASSFAPGTSYNEQFF. Here the CDR3 DNA reads TGTGCCAGCAGCTTTGCCCCCGGGACTAGCTACAATGAGCAGTTCTTC.

This rearrangement joins TRBV3-1 (or the pseudogene TRBV3-2) to TRBJ2-7, with TRBD2 identical over 13 bases. The length of the CDR3 is 15 residues. Per the germline V gene, CDR1 is LGHDT and CDR2 is YNNKEL (reference sequence). V shed 6 bases and J 0 bases; nucleotides not matched to a gene: 2. CDR3 residues: CASSRTSGGSYEQYF. The CDR3 DNA follows: TGTGCCAGCAGTCGGACTAGCGGGGGCTCCTACGAGCAGTACTTC.

This chain joins TRBV6-5 and TRBJ1-5; TRBD1 might be the D (6 bases). Germline-derived CDR1 and CDR2 are MNHEY and SVGAGI. The CDR3 sequence is 15 residues long. With 7 bases removed from V and 6 bases from J, the gap between germline ends came to 19 bases. The CDR3 spells CASTYAGQSVQPQHF. CDR3 bases: TGTGCCAGCACCTATGCCGGACAGAGCGTTCAGCCCCAGCATTTT.

V gene TRBV19 combines with J gene TRBJ1-2; tentative D call: TRBD1 (6 bases). Trimming removed 5 bases at V and 6 bases at J, with 13 bases between. Per germline, CDR1 LNHDA and CDR2 SQIVND (reference sequence). The CDR3 totals 13 residues. As DNA, the CDR3 is TGTGCCAGTAGTGTCGACAGGATCGATGGCTACACCTTC. Translated, it gives CASSVDRIDGYTF. The full variable domain, rest sourced from reference TRBV19 and TRBJ1-2, is DGGITQSPKYLFRKEGQNVTLSCEQNLNHDAMYWYRQDPGQGLRLIYYSQIVNDFQKGDIAEGYSVSREKKESFPLTVTSAQKNPTAFYLCASSVDRIDGYTFGSGTRLTVV.

The chain uses TRBV28 and TRBJ2-7; the match to TRBD1 covers 7 bases. Per the germline V gene, CDR1 is MDHEN and CDR2 is SYDVKM. The CDR3 has 13 amino acids. V lost 6 bases, J lost 7 bases, and 9 bases stayed unmatched. This chain's CDR3 is CASRRTGSEEQYF. The CDR3 region has the DNA TGTGCCAGCAGGAGGACAGGAAGCGAAGAGCAGTACTTC.

The V gene is TRBV6-2 or TRBV6-3, the J gene TRBJ2-7; D uncertain. The V gene lost 2 bases and the J gene lost 3 bases, with 14 bases spanning the gap. Germline V CDR1 and CDR2: MNHEY, SVGEGT. The length of the CDR3 is 15 residues. The CDR3 bases are TGTGCCAGCAGTTACGGCGTACTACGCGGCTACGAGCAGTACTTC. It codes for CASSYGVLRGYEQYF.

J is TRBJ2-3 and V is TRBV6-2 or TRBV6-3, with 9 bases fitting TRBD2. The V gene end was trimmed by 5 bases and the J gene end by 6 bases; junction bases not matched to a gene: 9. The CDR3 extends over 15 amino acids. From germline, CDR1 is MNHEY and CDR2 SVGEGT. CDR3 amino acids: CASSLERGVGDTQYF. As DNA, the CDR3 is TGTGCCAGCAGTCTCGAGCGGGGGGTGGGCGATACGCAGTATTTT.

The rearrangement joins TRBV18 to TRBJ2-7, with TRBD1 identical over 7 bases. Trimming cost V 5 bases and J 1 base; bases outside gene matches: 2. The germline CDR1 and CDR2 sequences are KGHSH and LQKENI. The CDR3 extends over 13 amino acids. The CDR3 protein is CASSKDRSYEQYF. Written as DNA, the CDR3 is TGTGCCAGCTCAAAGGACAGGTCCTACGAGCAGTACTTC.

V is TRBV19 and J is TRBJ1-3, with 8 positions matching TRBD1. The V gene end was trimmed by 1 base and the J gene end by 4 bases; junction bases not matched to a gene: 3. Germline CDR1 reads LNHDA; CDR2 reads SQIVND (reference sequence). This CDR3 spans 15 amino acids. In DNA, the CDR3 is TGTGCCAGTAGTATAGGGACAGGGATCGGAAACACCATATATTTT. This encodes CASSIGTGIGNTIYF.

The chain joins TRBV5-1 to TRBJ2-7; 8 positions agree with TRBD2. CDR1 and CDR2 from the germline V gene are SGHRS and YFSETQ. With 4 bases clipped from V and 2 bases from J, the junction kept 14 bases outside the gene matches. The CDR3 sequence is 17 residues long. The CDR3 coding sequence is TGCGCCAGCAGCCCCGGGGGGGGGCTTATTCCGCCCTACGAGCAGTACTTC. It codes for CASSPGGGLIPPYEQYF.

This chain links TRBV9 with TRBJ1-4; D is ambiguous. Germline V gene lookup returns CDR1 SGDLS and CDR2 YYNGEE. Trimming shortened V by 2 bases and J by 7 bases, and 12 bases separated the two germline ends. This CDR3 spans 14 amino acids. The CDR3 coding sequence is TGTGCCAGCAGCGTCGGGCCCGAGCGTGAAAAACTGTTTTTT. This translates into CASSVGPEREKLFF.

This chain connects TRBV7-2 to TRBJ2-1; 7 bases line up with TRBD1. The CDR3 is 15 residues long. The J segment lost 3 bases and the V segment lost 4 bases, leaving 6 bases of the junction unmatched. The germline V gene encodes CDR1 SGHTA and CDR2 FQGNSA. The CDR3 spells CASSSTGYFYNEQFF. The CDR3, as DNA: TGTGCCAGCAGCTCGACAGGGTATTTCTACAATGAGCAGTTCTTC.

The genes are TRBV9 and TRBJ2-1, with 9 bases that match TRBD2. The CDR3 is made up of 16 amino acids. J was trimmed by 3 bases and V by 1 base; bases with no gene match: 5. Looked up from germline, CDR1 is SGDLS and CDR2 is YYNGEE. CDR3 DNA sequence: TGTGCCAGCAGCGTACTTCTTAGCGGGAGCTACAATGAGCAGTTCTTC. It encodes CASSVLLSGSYNEQFF.

The CDR3 coding sequence is TGCGCCAGCAGCTCCAGGGAAGCTTCCTACGAGCAGTACTTC. It is translated as CASSSREASYEQYF. The V and J genes are TRBV5-1 and TRBJ2-7; possible D gene TRBD1, 5 bases. The V gene's germline CDR1 is SGHRS and CDR2 YFSETQ. V was pared by 3 bases and J by 1 base, with 11 bases between. CDR3 length: 14 amino acids.

A single count supports this clone. The V call is TRBV3-1 (or the pseudogene TRBV3-2), the J call TRBJ2-2; 8 positions agree with TRBD1. The trim removed 5 bases at V and 2 bases at J, leaving 7 bases unmatched. Germline lookup yields CDR1 LGHDT and CDR2 YNNKEL (reference sequence). The length of the CDR3 is 16 residues. The CDR3 DNA sequence: TGTGCCAGCAGCGAGAGGACAGGGATTAACACCGGGGAGCTGTTTTTT. Protein: CASSERTGINTGELFF.